The 8 T cell receptor beta chains below were found in one sample sequenced in a study of blood T cells in healthy people across ages. A second PCR of 7 to 11 cycles used a sample-barcoded 5' primer and a J-beta primer mix. TCRdb ran MiXCR on the 5' RACE reads and lists one entry per CDR3 protein. The data contain hundreds of thousands of distinct CDR3 sequences, around 62% of them singletons. Sequences were obtained from blood. These receptors all stem from a man between 25 and 39 years old in good health.

The J gene is TRBJ2-7, the V gene TRBV12-3 or TRBV12-4; tentative D call: TRBD1 (6 bases). The CDR3 has 14 residues. Trimming stripped 7 bases from V and 2 bases from J, with 15 bases between. CDR3 sequence (DNA): TGTGCCAGCACACCGGGACATTACCCCTACGAGCAGTACTTC. Its translation: CASTPGHYPYEQYF.

This clonotype came up a few times. This chain links TRBV2 with TRBJ1-5; D ambiguous. CDR3 length: 15 residues. Germline V gene sequence: CDR1 SNHLY, CDR2 FYNNEI. The germline V and J ends were trimmed by 0 bases and 2 bases, with 8 bases remaining between them. CDR3 amino acids: CASSEAVGGNQPQHF. CDR3 in DNA: TGTGCCAGCAGTGAAGCTGTGGGTGGCAATCAGCCCCAGCATTTT. Full variable domain (remainder filled in from reference TRBV2 and TRBJ1-5): EPEVTQTPSHQVTQMGQEVILRCVPISNHLYFYWYRQILGQKVEFLVSFYNNEISEKSEIFDDQFSVERPDGSNFTLKIRSTKLEDSAMYFCASSEAVGGNQPQHFGDGTRLSIL.

The rearrangement links TRBV7-9 to TRBJ2-7, with 8 bases that match TRBD2. V dropped 7 bases and J dropped 1; count of bases not matched to a gene: 6. Germline V CDR1 and CDR2: SEHNR, FQNEAQ (reference sequence). CDR3 length equals 14 residues. The CDR3 spells CASIPGGTSYEQYF. CDR3 in DNA: TGTGCCAGCATCCCGGGGGGGACTTCCTACGAGCAGTACTTC.

There are a few counts of this clonotype. The genes are TRBV9 and TRBJ2-5; D is unresolved. V lost 3 bases and J 7 bases, leaving 10 bases between the germline ends. This CDR3 has 12 amino acids. Germline lookup yields CDR1 SGDLS and CDR2 YYNGEE. CDR3 sequence: CASSGQISTQYF. The CDR3 DNA sequence: TGTGCCAGCAGCGGCCAGATTTCGACCCAGTACTTC.

The rearrangement joins TRBV20-1 to TRBJ2-7; no firm D call. V lost 6 bases to trimming and J lost 5 bases, with 20 bases between them. The V gene's germline CDR1 is DFQATT and CDR2 SNEGSKA (reference sequence). The CDR3 runs to 14 residues. In DNA form, the CDR3 reads TGCAGTGCCTTCGGTGGACCCACGCTGGACGAGCAGTACTTC. Translated: CSAFGGPTLDEQYF.

This clonotype occurred a few times. The genes are TRBV7-2 and TRBJ2-7; D call uncertain. CDR1 is SGHTA and CDR2 is FQGNSA in the germline V gene. Trimming removed 0 bases from V and 2 bases from J, with 11 bases in between. The CDR3 contains 15 residues. The CDR3 DNA follows: TGTGCCAGCAGCTTAGCGCGGTCTCATCCCTACGAGCAGTACTTC. Its protein is CASSLARSHPYEQYF.

The chain carries TRBV5-1 and TRBJ2-1; no clear D. The length of the CDR3 is 15 residues. Per germline, CDR1 SGHRS and CDR2 YFSETQ. V lost 4 bases and J lost 6, with 17 bases in between. The CDR3 protein is CASSPTLPGVNEQFF. The CDR3 DNA is TGCGCCAGCAGCCCGACCCTGCCCGGCGTCAATGAGCAGTTCTTC.

CDR3 sequence: CASSQAFGEQFF. In DNA form, the CDR3 reads TGCGCCAGCAGCCAAGCCTTCGGGGAGCAGTTCTTC. The J gene is TRBJ2-1, the V gene TRBV4-3; D call uncertain. The V gene's germline CDR1 is LGHNA and CDR2 YSLEER. V was trimmed by 1 base and J by 10 bases, leaving 8 bases between them. The CDR3 runs to 12 residues.